One sample yielded the 6 T cell receptor beta chains listed below, sequenced in a study of identical twins. TCRdb fed the 5' RACE reads into MiXCR, producing one record per CDR3 protein. The sample yields 450,000 or so distinct CDR3 sequences, 14% seen once. This sample also appeared in a second study, on yellow fever vaccine responses in identical twins.

The sequencing sample was made of CD4+ T cells sorted from blood. These TCRs come from a woman in her late teens or twenties in good health.

V usage is TRBV6-5 and J usage is TRBJ1-2; a weak D match, TRBD1 (5 bases). Trimming cost V 2 bases and J 2 bases, with 12 bases left between them. CDR1 is MNHEY, CDR2 SVGAGI, per germline. The CDR3 length is 15 residues. CDR3 in amino acids: CASSYSREANYGYTF. The CDR3 region has the DNA TGTGCCAGCAGTTACAGCAGGGAGGCAAACTATGGCTACACCTTC.

This clonotype was detected only a few times. The V gene is TRBV30, the J gene TRBJ2-7, with 7 bases identical to TRBD2. The CDR3 length is 12 residues. With V trimmed by 3 bases and J by 4 bases, 3 bases remained unmatched. CDR1 is GTSNPN and CDR2 is SVGIG in the germline V gene (reference sequence). The CDR3 sequence is CAWRPREYEQYF. CDR3 DNA: TGTGCCTGGAGACCGCGGGAGTACGAGCAGTACTTC.

This clonotype was recorded a few times. The chain employs TRBV6-1 and TRBJ2-3; D may be TRBD2 (6 bases). The CDR3 loop spans 14 amino acids. Germline V gene data show CDR1 as MNHNS and CDR2 as SASEGT. Trimming pared 7 bases from V and 0 bases from J, leaving 11 bases between. The CDR3 nucleotides are TGTGCCAGCAAGGAGGGATTTAGCACAGATACGCAGTATTTT. Translated, it gives CASKEGFSTDTQYF.

The chain links TRBV6-5 to TRBJ2-2; 9 nucleotides align to TRBD2. Germline values: CDR1 MNHEY, CDR2 SVGAGI. There are 19 residues in the CDR3. J lost 5 bases, V lost 2 bases, and 15 bases had no gene match. This chain's CDR3 is CASSYLVGVAGVQTGELFF. Written as DNA, the CDR3 is TGTGCCAGCAGTTACCTCGTTGGGGTAGCGGGAGTTCAAACCGGGGAGCTGTTTTTT.

The chain links TRBV7-2 to TRBJ2-7, with 10 bases identical to TRBD1. The V gene's germline CDR1 is SGHTA and CDR2 FQGNSA. The CDR3 is made up of 14 amino acids. With 7 bases clipped from V and 3 bases from J, the junction kept 6 bases outside the gene matches. The CDR3 loop is CASTFGDRGYEQYF. The CDR3 DNA reads as TGTGCCAGCACTTTTGGGGACAGGGGCTACGAGCAGTACTTC. Supplemented by reference TRBV7-2 and TRBJ2-7, the full variable domain reads GAGVSQSPSNKVTEKGKDVELRCDPISGHTALYWYRQSLGQGLEFLIYFQGNSAPDKSGLPSDRFSAERTGGSVSTLTIQRTQQEDSAVYLCASTFGDRGYEQYFGPGTRLTVT.

The V and J genes are TRBV29-1 and TRBJ1-5, with D tentatively TRBD1 (5 bases). Germline CDR1 reads SQVTM; CDR2 reads ANQGSEA. Trimming left V 4 bases short and J 3 bases short, with 10 bases between. The CDR3 runs to 13 residues. This CDR3 is CSVAGGFNQPQHF. In DNA form, the CDR3 reads TGCAGCGTTGCTGGGGGTTTCAATCAGCCCCAGCATTTT.